The 19 T cell receptor beta chains below were found in one sample sequenced in a study of T cells after posttransplantation cyclophosphamide. Cells defined as naive were viable CD3+CD4+ or CD3+CD8+ and CCR7+CD45RA+CD45RO-CD95-CD27+CD28+. Sequencing was performed with immunoSEQ multiplex PCR; in TCRdb, only in-frame clones are kept and a portion is missing. The sample yields about 31,000 clones, 90% to 95% seen once. The source material was naive CD4+ T cells sorted from PBMCs. These receptors all come from a woman aged 55-75 years in good health, CMV-negative, and a related stem cell transplant donor.

The chain is built from TRBV9 and TRBJ2-1; 7 nucleotides match TRBD2. CDR1 and CDR2 (germline): SGDLS, YYNGEE. The V gene end was trimmed by 3 bases and the J gene end by 6 bases; junction bases not matched to a gene: 12. This CDR3 contains 16 residues. The CDR3: CASSARGSTGGNEQFF. The CDR3 DNA follows: TGTGCCAGCAGCGCCCGCGGGAGTACTGGGGGCAATGAGCAGTTCTTC.

The CDR3 sequence: CASRQESSGNTIYF. CDR3 nucleotides: TGTGCCAGCAGGCAGGAAAGCTCTGGAAACACCATATATTTT. The rearrangement links TRBV7-9 to TRBJ1-3; D is uncertain. This CDR3 is built from 14 residues. CDR1 and CDR2 (germline): SEHNR, FQNEAQ (reference sequence). The ends were cut back, 6 bases at V and 0 bases at J, with 9 bases in the middle.

This chain joins TRBV5-1 and TRBJ2-3; 9 positions agree with TRBD2. Germline V gives CDR1 SGHRS, CDR2 YFSETQ. The CDR3 runs 15 residues. The V segment lost 6 bases and the J segment 1 base; nucleotides outside the gene matches: 6. This CDR3 is CASIAGVFGTDTQYF. CDR3 coding DNA: TGCGCCAGCATAGCGGGGGTGTTTGGCACAGATACGCAGTATTTT.

This clone was counted a few times. The V and J genes are TRBV5-4 and TRBJ2-7; D may be TRBD2 (6 bases). Germline assignment: CDR1 SGHNT and CDR2 YYREEE (reference sequence). Trimming left V 0 bases short and J 2 bases short, with 9 bases between. The CDR3 consists of 14 residues. The CDR3 region is CASSLAGGTYEQYF. The CDR3 bases are TGTGCCAGCAGCTTGGCCGGGGGTACCTACGAGCAGTACTTC.

V and J are TRBV18 and TRBJ2-3; the D gene is possibly TRBD1 (5 bases). The CDR3 runs 15 residues. The germline V and J ends were trimmed by 6 bases and 6 bases, with 19 bases remaining between them. Germline V gives CDR1 KGHSH, CDR2 LQKENI. The CDR3 region is CASSPQDTRWDTQYF. The CDR3 DNA sequence: TGTGCCAGCTCTCCGCAGGACACCCGCTGGGATACGCAGTATTTT. The complete variable domain, with remaining parts taken from reference TRBV18 and TRBJ2-3, reads NAGVMQNPRHLVRRRGQEARLRCSPMKGHSHVYWYRQLPEEGLKFMVYLQKENIIDESGMPKERFSAEFPKEGPSILRIQQVVRGDSAAYFCASSPQDTRWDTQYFGPGTRLTVL.

This clone has a single count. V and J are TRBV6-5 and TRBJ1-2; D is uncertain. The CDR3 extends over 16 amino acids. V was trimmed by 2 bases and J by 6 bases, leaving 19 bases between them. From germline, CDR1 is MNHEY and CDR2 SVGAGI. The CDR3 is CASSYARGRSYDGYTF. CDR3 DNA sequence: TGTGCCAGCAGTTACGCCCGGGGTCGATCTTATGATGGCTACACCTTC.

The chain couples TRBV5-1 to TRBJ2-7; D gene ambiguous. Trimming took 0 bases from V and 6 from J, leaving 16 bases between them. The germline V gene encodes CDR1 SGHRS and CDR2 YFSETQ. The CDR3 extends over 15 amino acids. CDR3 region: CASSLEAQTPGEQYF. The CDR3 nucleotides read TGCGCCAGCAGCTTGGAGGCCCAGACCCCGGGCGAGCAGTACTTC.

The chain joins TRBV25-1 to TRBJ1-4; 8 positions agree with TRBD1. Germline-derived CDR1 and CDR2 are MGHDK and SYGVNS. This CDR3 is 15 amino acids long. Trimming cost V 1 base and J 10 bases; bases outside gene matches: 8. The CDR3 region is CASSELLAGGGKLFF. The CDR3, as DNA: TGTGCCAGCAGTGAATTATTGGCAGGGGGCGGAAAACTGTTTTTT.

The chain uses TRBV7-2 and TRBJ2-5; no clear D gene. V lost 0 bases and J 4 bases, leaving 9 bases between the germline ends. The CDR3 is 14 residues long. The germline gives CDR1 SGHTA, CDR2 FQGNSA. The CDR3 bases are TGTGCCAGCAGCTTAGCCCTTAATATAGAGACCCAGTACTTC. Encoded protein: CASSLALNIETQYF. The whole variable domain, remainder taken from reference TRBV7-2 and TRBJ2-5, is GAGVSQSPSNKVTEKGKDVELRCDPISGHTALYWYRQSLGQGLEFLIYFQGNSAPDKSGLPSDRFSAERTGGSVSTLTIQRTQQEDSAVYLCASSLALNIETQYFGPGTRLLVL.

J is TRBJ1-3 and V is TRBV6-1; D not resolved. Germline assignment: CDR1 MNHNS and CDR2 SASEGT. The CDR3 extends over 15 amino acids. V lost 2 bases, J lost 0 bases, and 8 bases lay in between. CDR3 protein: CASSEQRSSGNTIYF. The DNA for the CDR3 is TGTGCCAGCAGTGAACAGAGGAGCTCTGGAAACACCATATATTTT.

This clone was found once. DNA of the CDR3: TGTGCCAGTAGTATACAGGGGGCCGGCGTGTTAGGTACGCAGTATTTT. It encodes CASSIQGAGVLGTQYF. The V and J genes are TRBV19 and TRBJ2-3, with 8 positions matching TRBD1. The CDR3 totals 16 residues. The germline V gene encodes CDR1 LNHDA and CDR2 SQIVND (reference sequence). J lost 8 bases, V lost 2 bases, and 12 bases had no gene match.

The chain couples TRBV6-5 to TRBJ1-2, with 9 positions matching TRBD1. Germline CDR1 reads MNHEY; CDR2 reads SVGAGI. Losses at the gene ends were 4 bases for V and 7 bases for J; bases not matched to a gene: 7. The CDR3 is 14 residues long. This CDR3 is CASSLGTGISGYTF. CDR3 nucleotides: TGTGCCAGCAGTTTGGGGACAGGGATTTCTGGCTACACCTTC.

V and J are TRBV7-6 and TRBJ2-2; D is possibly TRBD2 (5 bases). Germline assignment: CDR1 SGHVS and CDR2 FNYEAQ. V lost 0 bases, J lost 7 bases, and 18 bases lay in between. This CDR3 region has 17 residues. The CDR3 DNA sequence: TGTGCCAGCAGCTTAGCGTCCTCGGCGGGTCTGGGCGGGGAGCTGTTTTTT. This sequence encodes CASSLASSAGLGGELFF.

This sequence joins TRBV20-1 and TRBJ2-2; D unresolved. Germline V gene lookup returns CDR1 DFQATT and CDR2 SNEGSKA (reference sequence). The germline V and J ends were trimmed by 6 bases and 7 bases, with 9 bases remaining between them. The CDR3 runs 11 residues. Here the CDR3 DNA reads TGCAGTGCCTTTAGACTCGGGGAGCTGTTTTTT. It codes for CSAFRLGELFF.

Here the CDR3 DNA reads TGTGCCAGCAGCGTAGCCGCGCATCCTAACTATGGCTACACCTTC. Its translation is CASSVAAHPNYGYTF. The chain uses TRBV9 and TRBJ1-2; D is uncertain. CDR1 and CDR2 (germline): SGDLS, YYNGEE. V was shortened by 0 bases and J by 0 bases, with 9 bases between the two germline ends. The CDR3 runs 15 residues. The full variable domain, completed using reference TRBV9 and TRBJ1-2, is DSGVTQTPKHLITATGQRVTLRCSPRSGDLSVYWYQQSLDQGLQFLIQYYNGEERAKGNILERFSAQQFPDLHSELNLSSLELGDSALYFCASSVAAHPNYGYTFGSGTRLTVV.

In this sample, this clone turned up once. CDR3 in amino acids: CASSRTLVPGRETQYF. CDR3 DNA: TGTGCCAGTAGCCGGACTTTAGTCCCCGGGAGGGAGACCCAGTACTTC. The chain combines TRBV19 with TRBJ2-5; TRBD2 matches at 7 bases. The CDR3 sequence is 16 residues long. V lost 6 bases to trimming and J lost 5 bases; unmatched junction nucleotides: 15. CDR1 is LNHDA and CDR2 is SQIVND in the germline V gene (reference sequence).

V and J are TRBV9 and TRBJ2-5; the match to TRBD1 covers 9 bases. The germline V gene encodes CDR1 SGDLS and CDR2 YYNGEE. The J segment lost 5 bases and the V segment lost 4 bases, leaving 12 bases of the junction unmatched. The CDR3 loop spans 16 amino acids. As DNA, the CDR3 is TGTGCCAGCAGCAGACCGGGACAGGGATCGCCCGAGACCCAGTACTTC. Translated, it gives CASSRPGQGSPETQYF.

The chain carries TRBV5-4 and TRBJ2-1; unclear D gene. The CDR3 covers 16 residues. In germline, CDR1 is SGHNT, CDR2 YYREEE (reference sequence). V lost 0 bases to trimming and J lost 2 bases, with 12 bases between them. CDR3: CASSLGHSVTYNEQFF. CDR3 coding DNA: TGTGCCAGCAGCTTGGGACACTCCGTAACCTACAATGAGCAGTTCTTC.

The V call is TRBV5-4, the J call TRBJ2-7; 7 bases match TRBD2. The germline CDR1 and CDR2 sequences are SGHNT and YYREEE (reference sequence). V gave up 3 bases and J gave up 0 bases; unmatched junction bases: 3. The CDR3 loop spans 14 amino acids. This CDR3 reads CASSSIAGSYEQYF. CDR3 sequence (DNA): TGTGCCAGCAGCTCGATAGCGGGCTCCTACGAGCAGTACTTC.